Shown below are 23 T cell receptor beta chains from a single sample sequenced in a study of beta chain features in type 1 diabetes. The whole isolated RNA underwent reverse transcription, so sequencing captured expressed TCRB transcripts. Generated by immunoSEQ multiplex PCR, the TCRdb table keeps only in-frame clones and is missing some. The sample includes a few hundred thousand clones, around 28% of them seen just once. Sequenced: naive CD4+ T cells from blood. The receptors here all came from a man between 18 and 35 years old in good health.

This clone was counted only a few times. Compared with germline, one end of the junction differs, possibly owing to a read error. The genes are TRBV9 and TRBJ2-1; 8 bases agree with TRBD2. This CDR3 is 13 amino acids long. Germline V lookup: CDR1 SGDLS, CDR2 YYNGEE. CDR3 sequence: CASSVVGTSRKLF. The CDR3 DNA reads TGTGCCAGCAGCGTAGTGGGGACTAGTAGAAAACTCTTC.

This clone appeared a few times. The CDR3 is CSARTGPSDIQYF. CDR3 nucleotides: TGCAGCGCCCGGACGGGCCCGTCGGACATTCAGTACTTC. V usage is TRBV29-1 and J usage is TRBJ2-4; no clear D. This CDR3 has 13 residues. Trimming took 7 bases from V and 8 from J, leaving 18 bases between them. Germline V lookup: CDR1 SQVTM, CDR2 ANQGSEA. Full variable domain (outside the CDR3, taken from reference TRBV29-1 and TRBJ2-4): SAVISQKPSRDICQRGTSLTIQCQVDSQVTMMFWYRQQPGQSLTLIATANQGSEATYESGFVIDKFPISRPNLTFSTLTVSNMSPEDSSIYLCSARTGPSDIQYFGAGTRLSVL.

CDR3 DNA: TGCGCCAGCAGCTTTGCGGTTATGAACACTGAAGCTTTCTTT. Translation: CASSFAVMNTEAFF. The J gene is TRBJ1-1, the V gene TRBV5-1; unclear D gene. The CDR3 is made up of 14 amino acids. V gave up 2 bases and J gave up 0 bases, with 8 bases separating them. The germline V gene encodes CDR1 SGHRS and CDR2 YFSETQ.

V gene TRBV7-2 combines with J gene TRBJ2-1; TRBD2 agrees at 8 bases. Germline CDR1 SGHTA, CDR2 FQGNSA. Losses at the gene ends were 5 bases for V and 0 bases for J; bases not matched to a gene: 6. The CDR3 spans 16 residues. This CDR3 is CASSAVSGSSYNEQFF. CDR3 in DNA: TGTGCCAGCAGCGCAGTAAGCGGGAGCTCCTACAATGAGCAGTTCTTC. Full variable domain (remainder filled in from reference TRBV7-2 and TRBJ2-1): GAGVSQSPSNKVTEKGKDVELRCDPISGHTALYWYRQSLGQGLEFLIYFQGNSAPDKSGLPSDRFSAERTGGSVSTLTIQRTQQEDSAVYLCASSAVSGSSYNEQFFGPGTRLTVL.

This clone was observed a few times. The chain has TRBV29-1 and TRBJ2-7; D remains ambiguous. V was shortened by 5 bases and J by 5 bases, with 7 bases between the two germline ends. Germline V gene data show CDR1 as SQVTM and CDR2 as ANQGSEA. The CDR3 is 10 amino acids. The CDR3 spells CSVFGHEQYF. The CDR3 DNA reads as TGCAGCGTTTTTGGTCACGAGCAGTACTTC.

The J gene is TRBJ2-3, the V gene TRBV7-2, with D maybe TRBD1 (6 bases). The V end was cut by 3 bases, the J end by 0 bases, with 16 bases between. CDR1 is SGHTA, CDR2 FQGNSA, per germline. This CDR3 has 17 residues. CDR3 nucleotides: TGTGCCAGCAGCTTCAGGTCACAGGGTTCTAGCACAGATACGCAGTATTTT. It encodes CASSFRSQGSSTDTQYF.

Here the CDR3 DNA reads TGCGCCAGCAGCCAGGGGACTAGCGGGTCGGGTACAGATACGCAGTATTTT. It translates to CASSQGTSGSGTDTQYF. V usage is TRBV4-1 and J usage is TRBJ2-3; 12 nucleotides line up with TRBD2. The CDR3 runs to 17 residues. Trimming at V came to 3 bases and at J to 3 bases, leaving 7 bases not matched to a gene. The germline V gene encodes CDR1 MGHRA and CDR2 YSYEKL.

The chain uses TRBV9 and TRBJ2-5; TRBD2 matches at 15 bases. J lost 4 bases, V lost 0 bases, and 4 bases had no gene match. The germline gives CDR1 SGDLS, CDR2 YYNGEE. This CDR3 spans 17 amino acids. CDR3: CASSVGTSGRGGETQYF. The CDR3 DNA is TGTGCCAGCAGCGTAGGGACTAGCGGGAGGGGAGGAGAGACCCAGTACTTC. Supplemented by reference TRBV9 and TRBJ2-5, the full variable domain reads DSGVTQTPKHLITATGQRVTLRCSPRSGDLSVYWYQQSLDQGLQFLIQYYNGEERAKGNILERFSAQQFPDLHSELNLSSLELGDSALYFCASSVGTSGRGGETQYFGPGTRLLVL.

This clone was seen more than once but under ten times. This sequence joins TRBV29-1 and TRBJ1-1; weak D call: TRBD1 (5 bases). The CDR3 spans 14 residues. Trimming removed 1 base at V and 0 bases at J, with 9 bases between. Germline CDR1 reads SQVTM; CDR2 reads ANQGSEA. CDR3: CSVEGRGMNTEAFF. CDR3 in DNA: TGCAGCGTTGAAGGTCGGGGGATGAACACTGAAGCTTTCTTT. The entire variable domain, with the rest obtained from reference TRBV29-1 and TRBJ1-1, is as follows: SAVISQKPSRDICQRGTSLTIQCQVDSQVTMMFWYRQQPGQSLTLIATANQGSEATYESGFVIDKFPISRPNLTFSTLTVSNMSPEDSSIYLCSVEGRGMNTEAFFGQGTRLTVV.

The chain has TRBV4-2 and TRBJ2-7, with D possibly being TRBD1 (6 bases). The V and J ends lost 3 bases and 0 bases respectively, with 18 bases between them. The CDR3 has 17 residues. Germline lookup yields CDR1 LGHNA and CDR2 YNFKEQ. The CDR3 spells CASSQGTRDTSSYEQYF. The CDR3 nucleotides are TGTGCCAGCAGCCAGGGGACCCGGGACACTAGCTCCTACGAGCAGTACTTC.

This clone was detected only a few times. This chain links TRBV28 with TRBJ2-7; D uncertain. Trimming cost V 3 bases and J 12 bases, with 12 bases left between them. This CDR3 region has 11 residues. The V gene's germline CDR1 is MDHEN and CDR2 SYDVKM. CDR3 region: CASSFGSSGYF. As DNA, the CDR3 is TGTGCCAGCAGTTTCGGTAGTAGTGGGTACTTC. The entire variable domain, with the rest obtained from reference TRBV28 and TRBJ2-7, is as follows: DVKVTQSSRYLVKRTGEKVFLECVQDMDHENMFWYRQDPGLGLRLIYFSYDVKMKEKGDIPEGYSVSREKKERFSLILESASTNQTSMYLCASSFGSSGYFGPGTRLTVT.

This clone was detected a few times. The V call is TRBV30, the J call TRBJ2-3, with D maybe TRBD2 (6 bases). The CDR3 spans 14 residues. CDR1 is GTSNPN, CDR2 SVGIG, per germline (reference sequence). With 3 bases removed from V and 4 bases from J, the gap between germline ends came to 14 bases. In DNA, the CDR3 is TGTGCCTGGAGAACGCAGGGCGGGGCAGATACGCAGTATTTT. Its protein is CAWRTQGGADTQYF.

In this sample, this clone turned up a few times. The sample carries other DNA sequences with the same CDR3. V and J are TRBV20-1 and TRBJ2-5; D remains ambiguous. Germline values: CDR1 DFQATT, CDR2 SNEGSKA (reference sequence). This CDR3 has 11 residues. The V end was cut by 6 bases, the J end by 4 bases, with 9 bases between. CDR3 loop: CSAEDGETQYF. The CDR3 nucleotides are TGCAGTGCCGAGGACGGAGAGACCCAGTACTTC.

This clone was counted a few times. This sequence joins TRBV4-1 and TRBJ1-4; no definite D call. In germline, CDR1 is MGHRA, CDR2 YSYEKL. The germline V and J ends were trimmed by 2 bases and 1 base, with 11 bases remaining between them. The CDR3 is 16 amino acids. This chain's CDR3 is CASSQFSPITNEKLFF. Here the CDR3 DNA reads TGCGCCAGCAGCCAATTTAGTCCCATAACTAATGAAAAACTGTTTTTT.

The chain is built from TRBV4-3 and TRBJ2-7; TRBD2 matches 7 bases. V was pared by 0 bases and J by 5 bases, with 1 base of the junction left unmatched. The germline gives CDR1 LGHNA, CDR2 YSLEER. The CDR3 covers 13 residues. The CDR3 is CASSQEAGDEQYF. CDR3 sequence (DNA): TGCGCCAGCAGCCAAGAGGCGGGGGACGAGCAGTACTTC.

The table lists this clone with a few counts. V usage is TRBV30 and J usage is TRBJ2-4; 7 positions agree with TRBD2. The germline gives CDR1 GTSNPN, CDR2 SVGIG (reference sequence). The CDR3 is made up of 19 amino acids. Germline trimming cut 1 base from V and 1 base from J; bases unmatched to any gene: 16. This chain's CDR3 is CAWSADRRRTRVAKNIQYF. CDR3 in DNA: TGTGCCTGGAGTGCGGACCGCAGAAGGACTAGAGTGGCCAAAAACATTCAGTACTTC.

This clone was recorded once. The chain uses TRBV29-1 and TRBJ1-4; 8 positions agree with TRBD1. From germline, CDR1 is SQVTM and CDR2 ANQGSEA. The V and J ends lost 6 bases and 6 bases, in that order; junction bases with no gene match: 6. The CDR3 covers 13 residues. CDR3 sequence reads: CSVFLQGDEKLFF. The CDR3 coding sequence is TGCAGCGTGTTCTTACAGGGGGATGAAAAACTGTTTTTT.

The chain recombines TRBV30 with TRBJ1-5; perhaps TRBD1 as D (6 bases). CDR1 GTSNPN and CDR2 SVGIG come from the germline V gene (reference sequence). The CDR3 loop spans 13 amino acids. Trimming took off 0 bases at V and 5 bases at J, with 8 bases between the two ends. The CDR3 DNA follows: TGTGCCTGGAGTGTAAGACAGGATCAGCCCCAGCATTTT. Amino acid sequence: CAWSVRQDQPQHF.

This clone showed up just once. V and J are TRBV7-9 and TRBJ1-1; D is ambiguous. Germline V gene lookup returns CDR1 SEHNR and CDR2 FQNEAQ (reference sequence). The V gene lost 5 bases and the J gene lost 1 base, with 11 bases spanning the gap. This CDR3 region has 14 residues. CDR3 DNA: TGTGCCAGCAGCCCTGGGGAATGGAACACTGAAGCTTTCTTT. Amino acids: CASSPGEWNTEAFF.

This clone has just a few counts. Written as DNA, the CDR3 is TGTGCCAGCAGGCGGGACTCTGGGGCCAACGTCCTGACTTTC. This codes for CASRRDSGANVLTF. The chain joins TRBV7-3 to TRBJ2-6, with a possible D match to TRBD2 (6 bases). This CDR3 is built from 14 residues. Germline V gives CDR1 SGHTA, CDR2 FQGTGA. V lost 6 bases, J lost 0 bases, and 6 bases lay in between.

This clone has a handful of counts. CDR3 region: CALNRGEAFF. The DNA of the CDR3 is TGTGCCTTAAACAGGGGTGAAGCTTTCTTT. The chain recombines TRBV30 with TRBJ1-1; 7 bases align to TRBD1. Germline CDR1 reads GTSNPN; CDR2 reads SVGIG (reference sequence). After removal of 7 bases from V and 7 bases from J, the junction contained 3 bases not matched to a gene. This CDR3 is 10 amino acids long.

CDR3 DNA sequence: TGTGCCAGCAGCACGGGCGGGCCCTCTGGAAACACCATATATTTT. Translation gives CASSTGGPSGNTIYF. The chain is built from TRBV7-2 and TRBJ1-3; D ambiguous. Trimming cost V 5 bases and J 0 bases, with 11 bases left between them. This CDR3 spans 15 amino acids. From germline, CDR1 is SGHTA and CDR2 FQGNSA.

Only a few counts were recorded for this clone. The chain has TRBV7-9 and TRBJ2-3, with D perhaps matching TRBD2 (5 bases). The germline V and J ends were trimmed by 3 bases and 6 bases, with 16 bases remaining between them. The CDR3 sequence is 15 residues long. CDR1 is SEHNR and CDR2 is FQNEAQ in the germline V gene (reference sequence). The CDR3 spells CASSLDFWVGDTQYF. CDR3 sequence (DNA): TGTGCCAGCAGCTTGGACTTCTGGGTGGGGGATACGCAGTATTTT.